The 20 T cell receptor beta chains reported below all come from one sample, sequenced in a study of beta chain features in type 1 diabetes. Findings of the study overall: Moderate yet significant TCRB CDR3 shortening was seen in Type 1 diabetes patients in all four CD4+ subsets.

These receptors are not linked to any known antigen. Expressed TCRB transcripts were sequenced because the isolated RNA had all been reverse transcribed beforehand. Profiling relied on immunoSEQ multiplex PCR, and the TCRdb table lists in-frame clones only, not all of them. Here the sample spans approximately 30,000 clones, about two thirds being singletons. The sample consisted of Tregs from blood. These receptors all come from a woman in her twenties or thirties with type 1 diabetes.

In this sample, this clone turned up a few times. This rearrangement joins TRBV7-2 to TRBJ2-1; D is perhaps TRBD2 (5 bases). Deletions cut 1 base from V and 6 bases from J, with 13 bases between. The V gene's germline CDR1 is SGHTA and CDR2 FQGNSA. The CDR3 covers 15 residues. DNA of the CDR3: TGTGCCAGCAGCTTAGGGTTAACTAGACCCAATGAGCAGTTCTTC. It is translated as CASSLGLTRPNEQFF.

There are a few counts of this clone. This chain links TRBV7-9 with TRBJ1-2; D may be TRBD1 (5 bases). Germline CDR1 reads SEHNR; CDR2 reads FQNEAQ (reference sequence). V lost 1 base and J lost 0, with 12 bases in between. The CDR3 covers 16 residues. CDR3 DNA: TGTGCCAGCAGCTTAGAGGGGCCCTCCTCTAACTATGGCTACACCTTC. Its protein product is CASSLEGPSSNYGYTF.

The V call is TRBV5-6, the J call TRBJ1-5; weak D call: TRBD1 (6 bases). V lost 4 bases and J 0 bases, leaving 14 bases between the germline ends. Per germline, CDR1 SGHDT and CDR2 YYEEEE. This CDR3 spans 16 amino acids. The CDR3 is CASSRRTAHSNQPQHF. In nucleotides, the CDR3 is TGTGCCAGCAGCAGAAGGACAGCCCATAGCAATCAGCCCCAGCATTTT.

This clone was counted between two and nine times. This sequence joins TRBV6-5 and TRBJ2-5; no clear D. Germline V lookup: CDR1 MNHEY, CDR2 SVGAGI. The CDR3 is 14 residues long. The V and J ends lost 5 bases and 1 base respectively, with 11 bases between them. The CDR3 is CASSERNSQETQYF. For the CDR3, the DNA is TGTGCCAGCAGTGAACGAAACAGCCAAGAGACCCAGTACTTC.

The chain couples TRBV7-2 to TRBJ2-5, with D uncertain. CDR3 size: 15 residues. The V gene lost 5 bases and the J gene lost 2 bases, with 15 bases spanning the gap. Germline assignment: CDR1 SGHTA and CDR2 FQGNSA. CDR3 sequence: CASSPGGRNQETQYF. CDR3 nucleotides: TGTGCCAGCAGCCCAGGTGGCCGGAATCAAGAGACCCAGTACTTC.

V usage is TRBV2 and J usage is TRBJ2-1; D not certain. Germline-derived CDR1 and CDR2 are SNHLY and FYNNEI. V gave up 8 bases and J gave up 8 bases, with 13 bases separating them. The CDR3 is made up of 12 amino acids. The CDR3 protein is CASRGYEDEQFF. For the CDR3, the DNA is TGTGCCAGCCGCGGCTATGAGGATGAGCAGTTCTTC.

CDR3 DNA sequence: TGTGCGTGTGGAGGGGGCTTGGGCGGCTACACCTTC. Its protein is CACGGGLGGYTF. The chain employs TRBV28 and TRBJ1-2, with 7 bases identical to TRBD1. CDR3 length equals 12 residues. Germline CDR1 MDHEN, CDR2 SYDVKM.

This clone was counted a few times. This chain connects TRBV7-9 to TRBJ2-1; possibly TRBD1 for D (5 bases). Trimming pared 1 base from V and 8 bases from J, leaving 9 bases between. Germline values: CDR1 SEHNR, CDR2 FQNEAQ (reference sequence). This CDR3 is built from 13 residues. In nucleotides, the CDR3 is TGTGCCAGCAGCTTAGGGGGCCGGGATGAGCAGTTCTTC. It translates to CASSLGGRDEQFF.

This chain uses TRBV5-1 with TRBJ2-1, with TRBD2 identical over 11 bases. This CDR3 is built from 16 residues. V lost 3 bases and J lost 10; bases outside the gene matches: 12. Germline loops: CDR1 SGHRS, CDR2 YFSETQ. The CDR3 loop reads CASSSTLAGVISEQFF. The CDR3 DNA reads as TGCGCCAGCAGCTCGACACTAGCGGGAGTTATATCGGAGCAGTTCTTC.

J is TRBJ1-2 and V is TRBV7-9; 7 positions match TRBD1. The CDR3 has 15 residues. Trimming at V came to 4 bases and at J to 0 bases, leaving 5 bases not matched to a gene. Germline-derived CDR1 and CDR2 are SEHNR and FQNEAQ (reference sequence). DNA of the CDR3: TGTGCCAGCAGCTCACACGGGACAGCTAACTATGGCTACACCTTC. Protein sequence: CASSSHGTANYGYTF.

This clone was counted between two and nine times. CDR3 nucleotides: TGTGTTTCCCAAGCGGGACCCAACTACGAGCAGTACTTC. This codes for CVSQAGPNYEQYF. The chain joins TRBV6-5 to TRBJ2-7; the match to TRBD2 covers 7 bases. Germline assignment: CDR1 MNHEY and CDR2 SVGAGI. The CDR3 totals 13 residues.

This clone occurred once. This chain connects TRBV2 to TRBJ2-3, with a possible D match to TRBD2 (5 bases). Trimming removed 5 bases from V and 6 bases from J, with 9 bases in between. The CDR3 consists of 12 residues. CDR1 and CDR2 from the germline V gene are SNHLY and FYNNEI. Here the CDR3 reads CASSTRRDTQYF. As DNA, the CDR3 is TGTGCCAGCAGTACTAGGAGGGATACGCAGTATTTT.

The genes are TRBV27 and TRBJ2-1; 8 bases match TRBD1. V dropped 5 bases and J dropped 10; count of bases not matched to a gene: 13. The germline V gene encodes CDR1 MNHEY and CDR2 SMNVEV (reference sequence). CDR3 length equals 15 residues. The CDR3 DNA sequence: TGTGCCAGCAGTCTGGACAGGGCCCGTATTTGGGAGCAGTTCTTC. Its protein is CASSLDRARIWEQFF.

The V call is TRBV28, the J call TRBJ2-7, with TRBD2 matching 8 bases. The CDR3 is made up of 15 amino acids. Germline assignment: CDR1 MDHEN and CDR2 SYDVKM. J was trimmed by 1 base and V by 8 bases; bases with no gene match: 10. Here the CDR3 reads CASRAGRGGSYEQYF. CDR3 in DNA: TGTGCCAGCCGCGCAGGACGCGGGGGGTCCTACGAGCAGTACTTC.

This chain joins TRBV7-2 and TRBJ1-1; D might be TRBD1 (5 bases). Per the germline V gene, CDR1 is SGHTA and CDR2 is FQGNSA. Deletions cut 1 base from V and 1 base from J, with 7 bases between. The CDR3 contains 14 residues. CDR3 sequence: CASSLDGQNTEAFF. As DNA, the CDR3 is TGTGCCAGCAGCTTAGACGGACAGAACACTGAAGCTTTCTTT.

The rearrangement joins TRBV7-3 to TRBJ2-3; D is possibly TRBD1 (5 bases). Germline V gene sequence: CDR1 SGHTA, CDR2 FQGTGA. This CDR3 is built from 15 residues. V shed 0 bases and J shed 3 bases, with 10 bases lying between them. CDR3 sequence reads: CASSLTGVGTDTQYF. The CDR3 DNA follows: TGTGCCAGCAGCTTAACAGGGGTTGGTACAGATACGCAGTATTTT.

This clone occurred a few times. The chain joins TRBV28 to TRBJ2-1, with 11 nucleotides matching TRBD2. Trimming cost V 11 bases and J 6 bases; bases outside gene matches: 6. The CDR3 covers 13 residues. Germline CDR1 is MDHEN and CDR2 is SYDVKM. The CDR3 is CASVLAGGNEQFF. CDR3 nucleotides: TGTGCCTCGGTCCTAGCGGGGGGCAATGAGCAGTTCTTC.

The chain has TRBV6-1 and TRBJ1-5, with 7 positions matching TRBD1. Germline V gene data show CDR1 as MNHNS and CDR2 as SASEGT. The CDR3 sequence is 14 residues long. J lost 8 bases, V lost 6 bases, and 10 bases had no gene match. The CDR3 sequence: CASSPTHTGEPQHF. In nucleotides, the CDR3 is TGTGCCAGCAGCCCCACCCATACAGGGGAGCCCCAGCATTTT.

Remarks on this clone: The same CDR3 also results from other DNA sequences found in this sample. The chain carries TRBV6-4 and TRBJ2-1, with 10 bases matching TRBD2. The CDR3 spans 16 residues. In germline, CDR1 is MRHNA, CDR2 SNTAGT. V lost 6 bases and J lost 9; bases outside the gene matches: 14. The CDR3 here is CASRLGLADDWAEQFF. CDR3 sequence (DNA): TGTGCCAGCAGGCTCGGACTAGCGGACGATTGGGCTGAGCAGTTCTTC.

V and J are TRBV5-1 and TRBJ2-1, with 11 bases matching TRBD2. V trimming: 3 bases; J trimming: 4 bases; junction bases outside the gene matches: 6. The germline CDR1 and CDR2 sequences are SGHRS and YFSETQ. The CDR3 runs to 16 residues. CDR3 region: CASSYTGLADYNEQFF. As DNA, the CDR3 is TGCGCCAGCAGCTATACGGGACTAGCGGATTACAATGAGCAGTTCTTC.